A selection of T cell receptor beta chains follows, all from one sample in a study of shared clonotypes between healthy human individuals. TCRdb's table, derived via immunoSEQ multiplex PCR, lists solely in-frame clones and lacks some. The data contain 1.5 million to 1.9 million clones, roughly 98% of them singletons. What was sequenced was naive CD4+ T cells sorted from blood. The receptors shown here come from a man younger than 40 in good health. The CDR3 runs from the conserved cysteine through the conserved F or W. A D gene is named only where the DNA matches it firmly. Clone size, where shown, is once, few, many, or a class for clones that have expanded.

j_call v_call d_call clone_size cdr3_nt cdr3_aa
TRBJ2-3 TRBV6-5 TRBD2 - TGTGCCAGCAGCTTCCGCGGGGGGCAAGATACGCAGTATTTT CASSFRGGQDTQYF
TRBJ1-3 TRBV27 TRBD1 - TGTGCCAGCAGAGAACAGGGGCGTGGGGGAAACACCATATATTTT CASREQGRGGNTIYF
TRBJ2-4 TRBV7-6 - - TGTGCCAGCAGCGCGCCGGGACATGCGAGCATTCAGTACTTC CASSAPGHASIQYF
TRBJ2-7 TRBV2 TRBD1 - TGTGCCAGCGGGCCCCGGACAGGGACCTACGAGCAGTACTTC CASGPRTGTYEQYF
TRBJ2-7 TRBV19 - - TGTGCCAGTAGTGTGGGGCCAAGGGGTTACGAGCAGTACTTC CASSVGPRGYEQYF
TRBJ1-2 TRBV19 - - TGTGCCAGTAGACGCGGGGGCGCCGACTATGGCTACACCTTC CASRRGGADYGYTF
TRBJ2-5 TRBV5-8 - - TGTGCCAGCAGCTTTACAGGCTTGGAGACCCAGTACTTC CASSFTGLETQYF
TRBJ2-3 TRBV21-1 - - TGTGCCAGCAGCAAAGAGAAAGCGGGAGGGCGAGATACGCAGTATTTT CASSKEKAGGRDTQYF
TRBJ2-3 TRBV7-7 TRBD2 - TGTGCCAGCAGCTTAGTGGCTAGCGGCACGGATACGCAGTATTTT CASSLVASGTDTQYF
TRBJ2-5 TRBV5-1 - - TGCGCCAGCAGCACAGGTACGGCTCGGGAGACCCAGTACTTC CASSTGTARETQYF
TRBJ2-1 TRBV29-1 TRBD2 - TGCACTATCGGGGGGGGCTACAATGAGCAGTTCTTC CTIGGGYNEQFF
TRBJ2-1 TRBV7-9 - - TGTGCCAGCAGCCTAGGGGTTGAGCAGTTCTTC CASSLGVEQFF
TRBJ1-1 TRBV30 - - TGTGCCTGGAGTGACGTCAGGGCAGAGATCACGAACACTGAAGCTTTCTTT CAWSDVRAEITNTEAFF
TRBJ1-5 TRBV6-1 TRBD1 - TGTGCCAGCAGTGAAATGCAGTGGGACAGGGGACGTCAGCCCCAGCATTTT CASSEMQWDRGRQPQHF
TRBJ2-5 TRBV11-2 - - TGTGCCAGCAGCTTCAAATACCAAGAGACCCAGTACTTC CASSFKYQETQYF
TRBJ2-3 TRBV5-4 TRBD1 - TGTGCCAGCAGCGGACAGGGAACAGATACGCAGTATTTT CASSGQGTDTQYF
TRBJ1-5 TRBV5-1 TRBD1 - TGCGCCAGCAGCCCCGGGACAGGCTTTAATCAGCCCCAGCATTTT CASSPGTGFNQPQHF
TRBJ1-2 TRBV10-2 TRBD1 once TGCGGGACAGGGGCGAACTATGGCTACACCTTC CGTGANYGYTF
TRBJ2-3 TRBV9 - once TGTGCCAGCAGCGTAGTAACTGGGGGCGGTACGCAGTATTTT CASSVVTGGGTQYF
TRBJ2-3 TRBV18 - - TGTGCCAGCTCGGCAGGGGCGGGGACCGATACGCAGTATTTT CASSAGAGTDTQYF